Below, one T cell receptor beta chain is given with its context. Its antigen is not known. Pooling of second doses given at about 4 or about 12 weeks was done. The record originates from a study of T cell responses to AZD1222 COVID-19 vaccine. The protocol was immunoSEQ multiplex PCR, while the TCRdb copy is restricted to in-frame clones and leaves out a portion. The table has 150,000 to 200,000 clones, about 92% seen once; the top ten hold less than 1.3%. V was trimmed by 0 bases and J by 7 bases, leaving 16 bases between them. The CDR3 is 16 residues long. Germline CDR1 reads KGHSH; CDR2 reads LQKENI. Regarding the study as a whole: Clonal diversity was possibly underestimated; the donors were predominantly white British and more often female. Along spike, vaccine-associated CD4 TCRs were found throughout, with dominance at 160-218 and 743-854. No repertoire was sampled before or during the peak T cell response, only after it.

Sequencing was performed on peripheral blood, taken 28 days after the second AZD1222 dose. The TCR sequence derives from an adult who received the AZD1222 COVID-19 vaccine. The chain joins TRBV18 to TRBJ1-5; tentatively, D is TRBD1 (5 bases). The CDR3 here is CASSPPGLGRGQPQHF. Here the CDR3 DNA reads TGTGCCAGCTCACCACCGGGACTTGGGCGAGGACAGCCCCAGCATTTT.